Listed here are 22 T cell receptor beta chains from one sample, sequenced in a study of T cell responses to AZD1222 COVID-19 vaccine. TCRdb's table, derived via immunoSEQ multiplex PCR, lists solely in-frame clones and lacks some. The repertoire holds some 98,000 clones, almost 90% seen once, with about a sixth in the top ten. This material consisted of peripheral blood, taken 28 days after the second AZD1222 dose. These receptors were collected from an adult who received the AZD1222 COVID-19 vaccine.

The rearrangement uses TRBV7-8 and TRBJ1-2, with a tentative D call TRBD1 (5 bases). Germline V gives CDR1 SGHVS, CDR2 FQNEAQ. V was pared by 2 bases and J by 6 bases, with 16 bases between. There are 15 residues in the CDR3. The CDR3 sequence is CASSLSAGARHGYTF. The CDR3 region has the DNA TGTGCCAGCAGCTTAAGTGCTGGGGCGCGGCATGGCTACACCTTC.

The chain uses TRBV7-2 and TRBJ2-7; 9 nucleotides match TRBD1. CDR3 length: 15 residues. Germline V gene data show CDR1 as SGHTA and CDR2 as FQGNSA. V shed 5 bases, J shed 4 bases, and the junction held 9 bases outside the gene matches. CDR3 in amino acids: CASSQQQGAFYEQYF. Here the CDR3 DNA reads TGTGCCAGCAGCCAGCAACAGGGGGCGTTTTACGAGCAGTACTTC.

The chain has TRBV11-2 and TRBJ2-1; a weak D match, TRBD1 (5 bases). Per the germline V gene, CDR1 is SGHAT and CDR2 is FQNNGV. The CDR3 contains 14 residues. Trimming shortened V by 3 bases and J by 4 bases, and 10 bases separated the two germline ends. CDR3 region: CASSLAGHYNEQFF. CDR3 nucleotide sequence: TGTGCCAGCAGCTTGGCAGGGCATTACAATGAGCAGTTCTTC.

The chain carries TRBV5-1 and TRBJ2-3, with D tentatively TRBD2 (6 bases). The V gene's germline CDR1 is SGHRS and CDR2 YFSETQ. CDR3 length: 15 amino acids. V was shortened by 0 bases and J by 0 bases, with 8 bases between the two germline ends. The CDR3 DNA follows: TGCGCCAGCAGCTTGGCTAGCGCCAGCACAGATACGCAGTATTTT. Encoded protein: CASSLASASTDTQYF.

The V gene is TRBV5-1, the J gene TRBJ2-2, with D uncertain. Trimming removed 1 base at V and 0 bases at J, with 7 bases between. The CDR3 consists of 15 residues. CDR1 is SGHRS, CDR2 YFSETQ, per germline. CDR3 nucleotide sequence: TGCGCCAGCAGCTTGAGTCAGCCGAACACCGGGGAGCTGTTTTTT. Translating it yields CASSLSQPNTGELFF.

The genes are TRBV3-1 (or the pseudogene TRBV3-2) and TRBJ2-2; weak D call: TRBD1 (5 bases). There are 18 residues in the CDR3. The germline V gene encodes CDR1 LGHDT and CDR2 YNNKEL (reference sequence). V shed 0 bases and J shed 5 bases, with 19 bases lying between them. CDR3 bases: TGTGCCAGCAGCCAAGAGGTGGCGGCGCCAGGGTGGACCGGGGAGCTGTTTTTT. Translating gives CASSQEVAAPGWTGELFF.

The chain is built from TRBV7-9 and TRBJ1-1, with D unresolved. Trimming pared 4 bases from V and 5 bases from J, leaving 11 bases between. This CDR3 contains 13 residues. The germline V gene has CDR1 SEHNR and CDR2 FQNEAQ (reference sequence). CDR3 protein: CASSYSLGTEAFF. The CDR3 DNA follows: TGTGCCAGCAGCTACTCTCTGGGGACTGAAGCTTTCTTT.

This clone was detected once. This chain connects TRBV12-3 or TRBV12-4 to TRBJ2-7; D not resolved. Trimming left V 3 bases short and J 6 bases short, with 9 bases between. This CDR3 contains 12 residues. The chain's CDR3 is CASSFPPREQYF. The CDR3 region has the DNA TGTGCCAGCAGTTTCCCACCCCGCGAGCAGTACTTC.

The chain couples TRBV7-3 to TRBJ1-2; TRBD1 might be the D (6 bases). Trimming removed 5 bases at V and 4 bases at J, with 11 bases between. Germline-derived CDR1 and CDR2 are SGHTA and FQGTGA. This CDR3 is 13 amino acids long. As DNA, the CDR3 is TGTGCCAGCAGCCGGGACAAGGGCTATGGCTACACCTTC. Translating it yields CASSRDKGYGYTF. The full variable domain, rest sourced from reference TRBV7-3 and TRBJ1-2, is GAGVSQTPSNKVTEKGKYVELRCDPISGHTALYWYRQSLGQGPEFLIYFQGTGAADDSGLPNDRFFAVRPEGSVSTLKIQRTERGDSAVYLCASSRDKGYGYTFGSGTRLTVV.

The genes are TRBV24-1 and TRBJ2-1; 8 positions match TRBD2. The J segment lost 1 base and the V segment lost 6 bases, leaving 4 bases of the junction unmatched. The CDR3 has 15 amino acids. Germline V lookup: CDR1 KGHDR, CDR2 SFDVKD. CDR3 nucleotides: TGTGCCACCAGTCTCAGCGGGAGATCCTACAATGAGCAGTTCTTC. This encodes CATSLSGRSYNEQFF.

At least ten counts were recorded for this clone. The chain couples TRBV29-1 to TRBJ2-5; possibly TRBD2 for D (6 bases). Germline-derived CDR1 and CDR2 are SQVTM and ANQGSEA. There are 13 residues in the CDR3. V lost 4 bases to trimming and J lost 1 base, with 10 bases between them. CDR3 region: CSVGGDSQETQYF. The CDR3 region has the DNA TGCAGCGTTGGAGGGGACTCCCAAGAGACCCAGTACTTC.

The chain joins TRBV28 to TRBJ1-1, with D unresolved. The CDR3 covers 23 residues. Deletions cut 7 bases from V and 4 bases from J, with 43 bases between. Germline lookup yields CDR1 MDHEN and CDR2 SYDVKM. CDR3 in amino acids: CASIRYGGDRTAGPFLVRTEAFF. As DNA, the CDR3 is TGTGCCAGCATCCGTTACGGCGGAGATCGTACGGCAGGACCGTTTCTTGTTCGCACTGAAGCTTTCTTT.

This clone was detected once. The CDR3 reads CASSPRLVGRRSSYEQYF. The CDR3 coding sequence is TGTGCCAGCAGCCCCCGATTAGTCGGGCGGAGAAGCTCCTACGAGCAGTACTTC. The rearrangement uses TRBV3-1 (or the pseudogene TRBV3-2) and TRBJ2-7; no clear D. The V gene lost 4 bases and the J gene lost 0 bases, with 22 bases spanning the gap. CDR1 is LGHDT and CDR2 is YNNKEL in the germline V gene (reference sequence). CDR3 length equals 18 residues.

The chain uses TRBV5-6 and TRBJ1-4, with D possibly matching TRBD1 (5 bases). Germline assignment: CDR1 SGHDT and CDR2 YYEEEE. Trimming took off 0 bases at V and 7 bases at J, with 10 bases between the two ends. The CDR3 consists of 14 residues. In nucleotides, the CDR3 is TGTGCCAGCAGCTTGGGGGGGATTAGTGAAAAACTGTTTTTT. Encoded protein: CASSLGGISEKLFF.

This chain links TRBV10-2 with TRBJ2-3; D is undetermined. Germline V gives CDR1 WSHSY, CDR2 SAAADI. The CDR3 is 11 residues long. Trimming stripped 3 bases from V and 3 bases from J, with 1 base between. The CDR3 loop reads CASSETDTQYF. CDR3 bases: TGCGCCAGCAGTGAAACAGATACGCAGTATTTT.

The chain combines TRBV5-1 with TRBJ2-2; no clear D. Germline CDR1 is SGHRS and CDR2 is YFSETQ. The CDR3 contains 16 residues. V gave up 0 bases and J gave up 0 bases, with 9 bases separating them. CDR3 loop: CASSLGAEPNTGELFF. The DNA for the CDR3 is TGCGCCAGCAGCTTGGGGGCGGAGCCGAACACCGGGGAGCTGTTTTTT.

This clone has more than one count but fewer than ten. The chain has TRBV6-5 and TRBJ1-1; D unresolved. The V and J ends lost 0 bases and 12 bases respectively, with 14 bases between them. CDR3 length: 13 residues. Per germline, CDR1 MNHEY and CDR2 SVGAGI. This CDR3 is CASSYSWHGIPFF. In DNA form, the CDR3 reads TGTGCCAGCAGTTACTCTTGGCATGGGATCCCTTTCTTT.

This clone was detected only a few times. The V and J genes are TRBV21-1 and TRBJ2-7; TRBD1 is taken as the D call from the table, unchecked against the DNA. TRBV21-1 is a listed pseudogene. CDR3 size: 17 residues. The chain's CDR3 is CASSKGRQETSSYEQYF. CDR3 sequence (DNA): TGTGCCAGCAGCAAAGGTCGACAGGAAACTAGCTCCTACGAGCAGTACTTC.

The CDR3 DNA reads TGCGCCAGCAGCTTGATTTCAGGGACTAGCGGGATGAATGAGCAGTTCTTC. Translating it yields CASSLISGTSGMNEQFF. This rearrangement joins TRBV5-1 to TRBJ2-1; 13 bases match TRBD2. This CDR3 contains 17 residues. V dropped 1 base and J dropped 7; count of bases not matched to a gene: 8. In germline, CDR1 is SGHRS, CDR2 YFSETQ. The variable domain in full, with the rest retrieved from reference TRBV5-1 and TRBJ2-1, is KAGVTQTPRYLIKTRGQQVTLSCSPISGHRSVSWYQQTPGQGLQFLFEYFSETQRNKGNFPGRFSGRQFSNSRSEMNVSTLELGDSALYLCASSLISGTSGMNEQFFGPGTRLTVL.

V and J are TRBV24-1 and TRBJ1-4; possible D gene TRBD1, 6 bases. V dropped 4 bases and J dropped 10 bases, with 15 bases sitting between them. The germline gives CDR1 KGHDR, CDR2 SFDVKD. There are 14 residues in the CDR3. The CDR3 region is CATSDPEGGLKLFF. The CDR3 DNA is TGTGCCACCAGTGACCCGGAGGGGGGGTTAAAACTGTTTTTT.

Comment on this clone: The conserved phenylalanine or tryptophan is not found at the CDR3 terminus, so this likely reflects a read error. The CDR3 sequence is CASSGINTEAFL. CDR3 coding DNA: TGCGCCAGCAGTGGCATAAACACTGAAGCTTTCCTT. The J gene is TRBJ1-1, the V gene TRBV10-2, with unresolved D. Trimming took 4 bases from V and 2 from J, leaving 5 bases between them. The CDR3 is 12 residues long. Germline V gene sequence: CDR1 WSHSY, CDR2 SAAADI.

The chain's CDR3 is CAISESDLSGRATYYEQYF. In nucleotides, the CDR3 is TGTGCCATCAGTGAGTCAGATCTGAGCGGGAGGGCCACCTACTACGAGCAGTACTTC. The chain employs TRBV10-3 and TRBJ2-7; 10 bases agree with TRBD2. Trimming at V came to 0 bases and at J to 3 bases, leaving 14 bases not matched to a gene. The germline V gene has CDR1 ENHRY and CDR2 SYGVKD. The CDR3 extends over 19 amino acids.